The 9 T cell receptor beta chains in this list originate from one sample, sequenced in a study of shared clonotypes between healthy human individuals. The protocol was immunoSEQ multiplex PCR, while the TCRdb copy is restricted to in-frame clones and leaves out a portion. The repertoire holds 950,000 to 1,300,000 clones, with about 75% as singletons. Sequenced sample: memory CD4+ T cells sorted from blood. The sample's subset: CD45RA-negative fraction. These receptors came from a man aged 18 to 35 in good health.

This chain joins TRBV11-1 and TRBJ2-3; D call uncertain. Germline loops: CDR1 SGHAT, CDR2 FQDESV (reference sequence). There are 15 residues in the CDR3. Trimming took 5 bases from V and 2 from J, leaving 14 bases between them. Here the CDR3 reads CASSLFSGYTDTQYF. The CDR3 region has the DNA TGTGCCAGCAGCCTCTTCTCCGGGTACACAGATACGCAGTATTTT.

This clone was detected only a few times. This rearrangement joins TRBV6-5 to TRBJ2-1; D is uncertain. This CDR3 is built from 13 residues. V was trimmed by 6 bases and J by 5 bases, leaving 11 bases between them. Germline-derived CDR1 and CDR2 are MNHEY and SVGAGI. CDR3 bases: TGTGCCAGCAGCAAACAGAGAAACAATGAGCAGTTCTTC. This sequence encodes CASSKQRNNEQFF.

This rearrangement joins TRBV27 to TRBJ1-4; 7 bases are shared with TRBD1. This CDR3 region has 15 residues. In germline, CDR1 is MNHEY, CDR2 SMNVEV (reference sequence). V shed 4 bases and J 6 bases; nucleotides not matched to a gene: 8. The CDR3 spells CASSSGGGMHEKLFF. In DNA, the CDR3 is TGTGCCAGCAGTTCTGGAGGGGGCATGCATGAAAAACTGTTTTTT.

For the CDR3, the DNA is TGTGCCAGCAGTGAAAGGACTAGGGGAGAGACCCAGTACTTC. Translating gives CASSERTRGETQYF. The V gene is TRBV2, the J gene TRBJ2-5; 7 nucleotides agree with TRBD2. The CDR3 is 14 residues long. CDR1 and CDR2 from the germline V gene are SNHLY and FYNNEI. Losses at the gene ends were 2 bases for V and 4 bases for J; bases not matched to a gene: 4.

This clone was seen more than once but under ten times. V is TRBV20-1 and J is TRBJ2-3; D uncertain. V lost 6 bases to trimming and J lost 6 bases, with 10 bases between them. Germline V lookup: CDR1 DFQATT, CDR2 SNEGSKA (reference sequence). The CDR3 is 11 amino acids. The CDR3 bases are TGCAGTGCAACCCCCATGGATACGCAGTATTTT. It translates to CSATPMDTQYF.

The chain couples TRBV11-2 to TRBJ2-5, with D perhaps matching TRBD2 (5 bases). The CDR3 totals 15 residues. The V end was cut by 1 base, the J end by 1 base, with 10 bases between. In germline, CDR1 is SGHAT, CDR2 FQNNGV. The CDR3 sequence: CASSLGPRGQETQYF. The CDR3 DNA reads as TGTGCCAGCAGCTTAGGCCCCCGGGGCCAAGAGACCCAGTACTTC. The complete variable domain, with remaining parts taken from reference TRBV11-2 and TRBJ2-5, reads EAGVAQSPRYKIIEKRQSVAFWCNPISGHATLYWYQQILGQGPKLLIQFQNNGVVDDSQLPKDRFSAERLKGVDSTLKIQPAKLEDSAVYLCASSLGPRGQETQYFGPGTRLLVL.

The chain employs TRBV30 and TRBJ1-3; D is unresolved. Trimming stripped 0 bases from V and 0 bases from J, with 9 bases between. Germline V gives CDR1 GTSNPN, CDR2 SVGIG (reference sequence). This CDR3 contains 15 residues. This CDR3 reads CAWSVRKLSGNTIYF. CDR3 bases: TGTGCCTGGAGTGTGCGTAAGCTCTCTGGAAACACCATATATTTT.

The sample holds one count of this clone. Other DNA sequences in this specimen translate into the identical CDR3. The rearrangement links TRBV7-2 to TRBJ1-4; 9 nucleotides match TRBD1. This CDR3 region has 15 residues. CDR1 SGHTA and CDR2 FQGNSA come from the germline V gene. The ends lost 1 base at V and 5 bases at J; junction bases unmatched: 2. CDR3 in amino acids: CASSLGGTGNEKLFF. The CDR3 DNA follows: TGTGCCAGCAGCTTAGGCGGGACAGGGAATGAAAAACTGTTTTTT.

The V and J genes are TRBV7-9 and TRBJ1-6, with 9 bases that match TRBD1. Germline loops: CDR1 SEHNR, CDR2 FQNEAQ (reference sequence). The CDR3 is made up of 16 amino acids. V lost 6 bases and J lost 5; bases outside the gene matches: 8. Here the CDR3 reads CASRSTGGRNNSPLHF. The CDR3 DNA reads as TGTGCCAGCAGATCCACAGGGGGCCGGAATAATTCACCCCTCCACTTT.